This T cell receptor (beta chain) was recovered during a study of response to subunit inactivated influenza vaccine (dated by TCRdb to the late 2010s). Looking at the study overall: Deep quantitative profiling of the T cell receptor repertoire was used in the study to follow responses to a trivalent subunit inactivated influenza vaccine.

Libraries were made using RT-PCR. These reads were obtained on an Illumina HiSeq 2500. TCRdb cleaned the public reads at Q25 with fastp, built clones with MiXCR and kept in-frame beta chains. Identical CDR3 proteins give one entry, which carries the most common genes and DNA. In all, the sample holds around 490,000 distinct CDR3 sequences, and about 8% of those were seen once. 10% to 15% of the sample belongs to the ten largest clones. This clonotype was seen repeatedly, ten times or more. No cognate antigen has been identified for it. Base qualities are not at hand, and no much larger clone is one base apart. The research as a whole found: The authors suggested that each seasonal influenza vaccination may recruit only a limited number of new T cells.

Sequencing used PBMCs from blood, obtained about 24 months after vaccination. The sequence was collected from a man aged 50 to 69 who received an inactivated influenza vaccine. Donor details come from another sample of the same person, matched by shared clones.

The CDR3 is CASSAGQGVVTQYF. In nucleotide form, the sequence is TGTGCCAGCAGCGCGGGACAGGGAGTTGTTACGCAGTATTTT. Here the chain combines TRBV9 and TRBJ2-3, with 9 middle bases fitting TRBD1. Sequences SGDLS (CDR1) and YYNGEE (CDR2) are obtained from the germline V gene. V is pruned by 3 bases and J by 8 bases, leaving 7 bases of the junction without a gene match. The CDR3 sequence holds 14 residues, the cysteine and phenylalanine included. Only CDR3 DNA is held: 42 bases, read in frame from base 1.